The sequence of this T cell receptor beta chain was determined in a study of shared clonotypes between healthy human individuals. After removal of 6 bases from V and 6 bases from J, the junction contained 4 bases not matched to a gene. This CDR3 contains 14 residues. Germline CDR1 MNHNS, CDR2 SASEGT. Nashville, Tennessee was home to all donors, who were Caucasian adults. Profiling relied on immunoSEQ multiplex PCR, and the TCRdb table lists in-frame clones only, not all of them. The sample carries over 1.5 million clones, 95% to 99% recorded once. The rearrangement joins TRBV6-1 to TRBJ2-2; 10 nucleotides match TRBD2. This TCR was recovered from a man younger than 40 in good health. The specimen was naive CD4+ T cells sorted from blood. The sample's subset: CD45RA+ positively selected. CDR3: CASSPSGSAGELFF. DNA for the CDR3: TGTGCCAGCAGCCCTAGCGGGAGCGCCGGGGAGCTGTTTTTT.